A single sample gave rise to the 15 T cell receptor beta chains below, sequenced in a study of OX40 agonist ivuxolimab in advanced cancers. The table came from immunoSEQ multiplex PCR; TCRdb's copy has only in-frame clones and leaves some out. The data hold 20,000 to 25,000 clones, with around 84% observed a single time. The material was CD4+ or CD8+ T cells sorted from blood, obtained in a trial of the OX40 agonist ivuxolimab. The receptors here all came from an adult with an advanced solid tumor such as melanoma, head and neck, liver or kidney cancer.

The chain combines TRBV9 with TRBJ2-5; D tentatively fits TRBD1 or TRBD2 (5 bases each). Germline V CDR1 and CDR2: SGDLS, YYNGEE. Trimming shortened V by 0 bases and J by 5 bases, and 11 bases separated the two germline ends. The CDR3 is made up of 14 amino acids. CDR3 sequence: CASSVGDPGETQYF. In DNA form, the CDR3 reads TGTGCCAGCAGCGTAGGGGACCCGGGGGAGACCCAGTACTTC.

The rearrangement uses TRBV9 and TRBJ2-1, with 10 nucleotides matching TRBD2. Germline loops: CDR1 SGDLS, CDR2 YYNGEE. CDR3 length: 16 residues. V lost 6 bases to trimming and J lost 4 bases; unmatched junction nucleotides: 10. This CDR3 reads CASTTEREGFYNEQFF. DNA for the CDR3: TGTGCCAGCACTACGGAGCGGGAGGGATTTTACAATGAGCAGTTCTTC.

This chain uses TRBV7-2 with TRBJ2-3; 8 bases are a match to TRBD2. Per germline, CDR1 SGHTA and CDR2 FQGNSA. With 2 bases clipped from V and 2 bases from J, the junction kept 6 bases outside the gene matches. This CDR3 has 16 residues. This chain's CDR3 is CASSLTPLAVTDTQYF. CDR3 DNA: TGTGCCAGCAGCTTAACCCCACTAGCGGTCACAGATACGCAGTATTTT.

This chain's CDR3 is CASSGTLSYEQYF. The CDR3, as DNA: TGTGCCAGCAGTGGGACGCTGTCCTACGAGCAGTACTTC. This chain joins TRBV6-5 and TRBJ2-7; the D call may be TRBD1 or TRBD2 (5 bases each). Germline V gene sequence: CDR1 MNHEY, CDR2 SVGAGI. V dropped 5 bases and J dropped 1 base, with 9 bases sitting between them. The CDR3 has 13 amino acids.

In this sample, this clone turned up once. This chain connects TRBV19 to TRBJ2-7; D possibly corresponds to TRBD1 (6 bases). This CDR3 contains 13 residues. V shed 5 bases and J shed 1 base, with 9 bases lying between them. Germline loops: CDR1 LNHDA, CDR2 SQIVND (reference sequence). Here the CDR3 reads CASSLGQSYEQYF. The CDR3 DNA follows: TGTGCCAGTAGTCTTGGACAGTCCTACGAGCAGTACTTC.

The chain has TRBV6-5 and TRBJ1-2; TRBD1 agrees at 7 bases. J was trimmed by 4 bases and V by 4 bases; bases with no gene match: 6. The CDR3 length is 14 residues. Germline assignment: CDR1 MNHEY and CDR2 SVGAGI. The CDR3 sequence: CASSSTGVAYGYTF. The CDR3 DNA sequence: TGTGCCAGCAGTTCAACAGGGGTAGCCTATGGCTACACCTTC.

The CDR3 loop is CASSLFGTTNRETQYF. CDR3 DNA sequence: TGTGCCAGCAGTTTATTTGGGACTACCAACCGGGAGACCCAGTACTTC. The gene calls are TRBV28 and TRBJ2-5; TRBD2 matches 7 bases. This CDR3 comprises 16 residues. In germline, CDR1 is MDHEN, CDR2 SYDVKM. The V gene end was trimmed by 1 base and the J gene end by 5 bases; junction bases not matched to a gene: 10.

The J gene is TRBJ2-1, the V gene TRBV19, with 9 bases identical to TRBD1. Trimming at V came to 5 bases and at J to 8 bases, leaving 10 bases not matched to a gene. Germline loops: CDR1 LNHDA, CDR2 SQIVND (reference sequence). The CDR3 has 15 residues. The CDR3 region has the DNA TGTGCCAGTAGTGGGGCCGGGACAGGGAAGTATGAGCAGTTCTTC. As protein: CASSGAGTGKYEQFF.

V usage is TRBV18 and J usage is TRBJ1-5; no reliable D call. Germline lookup yields CDR1 KGHSH and CDR2 LQKENI. CDR3 size: 16 residues. V was pared by 1 base and J by 2 bases, with 12 bases between. Here the CDR3 DNA reads TGTGCCAGCTCACCACTAGAAGGGAATCGCAATCAGCCCCAGCATTTT. Translated, it gives CASSPLEGNRNQPQHF.

This clone was detected a few times. The V gene is TRBV12-5, the J gene TRBJ2-7; D might be TRBD2 (6 bases). V dropped 6 bases and J dropped 0 bases, with 18 bases sitting between them. The CDR3 runs 16 residues. The germline V gene encodes CDR1 LGHNT and CDR2 FRNRAP. CDR3 sequence (DNA): TGTGCTAGTGGCCCTCGACTAGAGAGGAACTCCTACGAGCAGTACTTC. It is translated as CASGPRLERNSYEQYF. The whole variable domain, remainder taken from reference TRBV12-5 and TRBJ2-7, is DARVTQTPRHKVTEMGQEVTMRCQPILGHNTVFWYRQTMMQGLELLAYFRNRAPLDDSGMPKDRFSAEMPDATLATLKIQPSEPRDSAVYFCASGPRLERNSYEQYFGPGTRLTVT.

V and J are TRBV10-3 and TRBJ1-5, with D tentatively TRBD1 (6 bases). This CDR3 contains 16 residues. Germline V gene data show CDR1 as ENHRY and CDR2 as SYGVKD. V was clipped by 3 bases and J by 6 bases, with 18 bases between them. CDR3 residues: CAISEGGQGRAQPQHF. The CDR3 DNA reads as TGTGCCATCAGTGAAGGGGGGCAGGGAAGGGCTCAGCCCCAGCATTTT.

The chain links TRBV28 to TRBJ2-5; weak D call: TRBD1 (5 bases). Germline V gives CDR1 MDHEN, CDR2 SYDVKM. The V gene lost 6 bases and the J gene lost 3 bases, with 17 bases spanning the gap. The CDR3 has 15 amino acids. The CDR3: CASSQARRAEETQYF. The DNA for the CDR3 is TGTGCCAGCAGCCAAGCCCGCAGGGCGGAAGAGACCCAGTACTTC. Combining the CDR3 with reference TRBV28 and TRBJ2-5 gives the whole variable domain DVKVTQSSRYLVKRTGEKVFLECVQDMDHENMFWYRQDPGLGLRLIYFSYDVKMKEKGDIPEGYSVSREKKERFSLILESASTNQTSMYLCASSQARRAEETQYFGPGTRLLVL.

The chain combines TRBV28 with TRBJ1-2, with D perhaps TRBD1 (6 bases). V lost 4 bases and J lost 4, with 13 bases in between. This CDR3 is built from 14 residues. In germline, CDR1 is MDHEN, CDR2 SYDVKM. The CDR3 DNA follows: TGTGCCAGCAGTTCACTAGGACAGCCCTATGGCTACACCTTC. It yields the protein CASSSLGQPYGYTF.

The chain employs TRBV7-2 and TRBJ2-7; weak D call: TRBD1 (6 bases). The germline CDR1 and CDR2 sequences are SGHTA and FQGNSA. CDR3 length equals 16 residues. Trimming took off 5 bases at V and 0 bases at J, with 17 bases between the two ends. Here the CDR3 DNA reads TGTGCCAGCAGCAGGAAATCAGGGGCCCACTCCTACGAGCAGTACTTC. This encodes CASSRKSGAHSYEQYF.

The gene calls are TRBV12-5 and TRBJ2-3; perhaps TRBD1 as D (6 bases). V dropped 6 bases and J dropped 3 bases, with 10 bases sitting between them. The length of the CDR3 is 13 residues. Germline CDR1 reads LGHNT; CDR2 reads FRNRAP. CDR3 sequence: CASGSGTTDTQYF. DNA for the CDR3: TGTGCTAGTGGATCCGGGACAACAGATACGCAGTATTTT.